Listed here are 11 T cell receptor beta chains from one sample, sequenced in a study of spatial heterogeneity in lung cancer. TCRdb ran MiXCR on the 5' RACE reads and lists one entry per CDR3 protein. The sample lists about 27,000 distinct CDR3 sequences; roughly 7.1% were seen once. The antigens of these receptors remain unknown. Study results and limitations: Counts of expanded alpha and beta TCRs within tumors tracked the tumor nonsynonymous mutation count.

Indicated time point: sample taken at primary tumor resection. The starting material was lung tumor tissue, obtained at surgery. Receptor source: a male donor with early-stage non-small cell lung cancer.

This clonotype was counted between two and nine times. The V call is TRBV11-2, the J call TRBJ2-7; 8 bases align to TRBD1. The germline gives CDR1 SGHAT, CDR2 FQNNGV. This CDR3 contains 13 residues. Trimming at V came to 5 bases and at J to 6 bases, leaving 6 bases not matched to a gene. DNA for the CDR3: TGTGCCAGCAGCGTTGGACAGGGAGCCGAGCAGTACTTC. Residues: CASSVGQGAEQYF.

This clonotype appeared many times. The rearrangement joins TRBV7-9 to TRBJ2-3; TRBD2 might be the D (5 bases). The germline CDR1 and CDR2 sequences are SEHNR and FQNEAQ (reference sequence). The CDR3 runs 14 residues. V gave up 5 bases and J gave up 2 bases, with 11 bases separating them. For the CDR3, the DNA is TGTGCCAGCAGCCCAGAGGGCGTCACAGATACGCAGTATTTT. Its protein product is CASSPEGVTDTQYF.

This clonotype was seen at least ten times. V is TRBV28 and J is TRBJ2-2; D is uncertain. The CDR3 is 14 residues long. Per germline, CDR1 MDHEN and CDR2 SYDVKM. V was pared by 2 bases and J by 8 bases, with 12 bases between. The CDR3 nucleotides read TGTGCCAGCAGTTTAGGCGTCGGCGTTGGGGAGCTGTTTTTT. This gives the protein CASSLGVGVGELFF.

The chain is built from TRBV2 and TRBJ2-3, with TRBD2 matching over 11 bases. Germline CDR1 and CDR2: SNHLY and FYNNEI. V shed 3 bases, J shed 6 bases, and the junction held 11 bases outside the gene matches. CDR3 length: 17 residues. CDR3 DNA sequence: TGTGCCAGCAGTGATTTGTCTAGCGGGGGGCTGGGGGATACGCAGTATTTT. Translated: CASSDLSSGGLGDTQYF.

This clonotype rates as medium-sized. The chain is built from TRBV7-6 and TRBJ2-1, with a tentative D call TRBD1 (6 bases). Trimming left V 4 bases short and J 6 bases short, with 16 bases between. Germline CDR1 is SGHVS and CDR2 is FNYEAQ. There are 15 residues in the CDR3. The CDR3 loop reads CASSSRRTAINEQFF. CDR3 in DNA: TGTGCCAGCAGCTCCAGAAGGACAGCTATCAATGAGCAGTTCTTC. Complete variable domain (other parts from reference TRBV7-6 and TRBJ2-1): GAGVSQSPRYKVTKRGQDVALRCDPISGHVSLYWYRQALGQGPEFLTYFNYEAQQDKSGLPNDRFSAERPEGSISTLTIQRTEQRDSAMYRCASSSRRTAINEQFFGPGTRLTVL.

V and J are TRBV4-2 and TRBJ2-5, with TRBD1 matching 8 bases. The CDR3 extends over 14 amino acids. The J segment lost 5 bases and the V segment lost 5 bases, leaving 7 bases of the junction unmatched. The germline V gene has CDR1 LGHNA and CDR2 YNFKEQ. CDR3 bases: TGTGCCAGCAGCAGGGGACAGGATGCCGAGACCCAGTACTTC. Protein sequence: CASSRGQDAETQYF.

The CDR3 loop reads CASSLGGSGQPQHF. CDR3 DNA sequence: TGTGCCAGCAGTTTGGGAGGATCGGGTCAGCCCCAGCATTTT. The V and J genes are TRBV28 and TRBJ1-5; unclear D gene. Germline V gene data show CDR1 as MDHEN and CDR2 as SYDVKM. The CDR3 has 14 residues. Trimming removed 3 bases at V and 6 bases at J, with 12 bases between.

This clonotype has a handful of counts. The chain links TRBV7-2 to TRBJ2-3; no reliable D call. The V and J ends lost 3 bases and 1 base respectively, with 5 bases between them. There are 13 residues in the CDR3. The germline gives CDR1 SGHTA, CDR2 FQGNSA. The DNA for the CDR3 is TGTGCCAGCAGCTTCTCGGGCACAGATACGCAGTATTTT. Protein product: CASSFSGTDTQYF. The full variable domain, with the rest looked up from reference TRBV7-2 and TRBJ2-3, is GAGVSQSPSNKVTEKGKDVELRCDPISGHTALYWYRQSLGQGLEFLIYFQGNSAPDKSGLPSDRFSAERTGGSVSTLTIQRTQQEDSAVYLCASSFSGTDTQYFGPGTRLTVL.

Comments on this clonotype: This sequence may be a read error, since a much larger clone differs from it by one base. The chain couples TRBV28 to TRBJ2-4, with a tentative D call TRBD1 (6 bases). V dropped 7 bases and J dropped 4 bases, with 11 bases sitting between them. CDR1 is MDHEN and CDR2 is SYDVKM in the germline V gene. The CDR3 has 13 residues. The CDR3 loop is CASIDRKKNIQYF. The CDR3 coding sequence is TGTGCCAGCATTGACAGGAAAAAAAACATTCAGTACTTC.

At least ten counts were recorded for this clonotype. The genes are TRBV7-9 and TRBJ1-1; tentative D call: TRBD1 (6 bases). Germline CDR1 and CDR2: SEHNR and FQNEAQ (reference sequence). The CDR3 consists of 13 residues. The germline V and J ends were trimmed by 6 bases and 2 bases, with 10 bases remaining between them. CDR3 sequence: CASSQGSNTEAFF. The CDR3 region has the DNA TGTGCCAGCAGTCAGGGGAGTAACACTGAAGCTTTCTTT.

This rearrangement joins TRBV7-2 to TRBJ2-7; D unclear. The CDR3 length is 12 residues. With 2 bases removed from V and 2 bases from J, the gap between germline ends came to 4 bases. Germline V gene lookup returns CDR1 SGHTA and CDR2 FQGNSA. As DNA, the CDR3 is TGTGCCAGCAGCTTAACTCCCTACGAGCAGTACTTC. It is translated as CASSLTPYEQYF.